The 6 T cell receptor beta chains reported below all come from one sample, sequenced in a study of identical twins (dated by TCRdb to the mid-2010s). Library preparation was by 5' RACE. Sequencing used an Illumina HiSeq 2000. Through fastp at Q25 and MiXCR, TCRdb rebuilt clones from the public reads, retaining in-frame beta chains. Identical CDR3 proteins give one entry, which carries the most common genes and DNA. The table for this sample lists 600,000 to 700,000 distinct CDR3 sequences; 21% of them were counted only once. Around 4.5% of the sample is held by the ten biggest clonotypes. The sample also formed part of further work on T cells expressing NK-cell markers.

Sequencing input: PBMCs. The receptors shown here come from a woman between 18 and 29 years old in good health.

The CDR3 spells CASSYRQGDYEQYF. Written as DNA, the CDR3 is TGTGCCAGCAGTTACCGACAGGGGGACTACGAGCAGTACTTC. This chain links TRBV6-2 or TRBV6-3 with TRBJ2-7, with 9 bases fitting TRBD1. Trimming at V came to 2 bases and at J to 3 bases, leaving 2 bases not matched to a gene. There are 14 residues in the CDR3. CDR1 MNHEY and CDR2 SVGEGT come from the germline V gene.

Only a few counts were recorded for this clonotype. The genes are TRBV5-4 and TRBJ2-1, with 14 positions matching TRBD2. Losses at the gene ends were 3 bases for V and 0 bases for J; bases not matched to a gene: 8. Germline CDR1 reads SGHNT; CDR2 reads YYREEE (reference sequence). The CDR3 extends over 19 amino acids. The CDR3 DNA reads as TGTGCCAGCAGCTCCCCGGGACTAGCGGGAGTGAGCTCCTACAATGAGCAGTTCTTC. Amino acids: CASSSPGLAGVSSYNEQFF.

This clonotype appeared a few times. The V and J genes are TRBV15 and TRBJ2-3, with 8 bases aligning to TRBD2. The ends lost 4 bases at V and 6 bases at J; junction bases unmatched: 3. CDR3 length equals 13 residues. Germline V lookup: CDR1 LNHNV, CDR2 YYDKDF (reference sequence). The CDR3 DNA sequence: TGTGCCACCAGCATCACGGGAGGGGATACGCAGTATTTT. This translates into CATSITGGDTQYF.

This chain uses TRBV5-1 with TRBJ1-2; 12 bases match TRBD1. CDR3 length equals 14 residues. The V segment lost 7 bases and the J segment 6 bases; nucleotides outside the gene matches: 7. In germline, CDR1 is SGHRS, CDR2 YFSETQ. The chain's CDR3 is CASALRDRGHGYTF. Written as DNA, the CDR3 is TGCGCCAGCGCGCTCCGGGACAGGGGGCATGGCTACACCTTC.

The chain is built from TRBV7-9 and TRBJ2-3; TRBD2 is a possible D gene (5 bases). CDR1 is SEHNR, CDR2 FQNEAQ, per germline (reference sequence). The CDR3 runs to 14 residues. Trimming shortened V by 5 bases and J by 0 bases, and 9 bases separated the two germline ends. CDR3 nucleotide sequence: TGTGCCAGCAGCCCCGGGGTTAGCACAGATACGCAGTATTTT. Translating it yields CASSPGVSTDTQYF.

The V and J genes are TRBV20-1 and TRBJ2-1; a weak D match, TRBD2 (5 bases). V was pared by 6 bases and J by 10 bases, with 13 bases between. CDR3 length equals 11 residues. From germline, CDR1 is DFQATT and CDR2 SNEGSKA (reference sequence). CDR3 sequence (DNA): TGCAGTGCGAGCCGGGGAGCAGAGCAGTTCTTC. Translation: CSASRGAEQFF.